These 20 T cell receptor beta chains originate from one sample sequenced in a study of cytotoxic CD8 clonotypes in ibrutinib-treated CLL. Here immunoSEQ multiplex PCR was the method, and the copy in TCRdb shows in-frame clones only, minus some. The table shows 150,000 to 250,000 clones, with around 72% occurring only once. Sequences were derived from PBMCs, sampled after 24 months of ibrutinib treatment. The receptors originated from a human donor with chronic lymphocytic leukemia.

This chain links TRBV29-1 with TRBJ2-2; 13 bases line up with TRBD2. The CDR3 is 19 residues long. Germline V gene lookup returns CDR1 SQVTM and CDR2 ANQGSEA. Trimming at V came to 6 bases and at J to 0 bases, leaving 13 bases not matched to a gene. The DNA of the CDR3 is TGCAGCGTCGAAACTCCGCCGGGACTAGCGGGATCGAACACCGGGGAGCTGTTTTTT. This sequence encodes CSVETPPGLAGSNTGELFF.

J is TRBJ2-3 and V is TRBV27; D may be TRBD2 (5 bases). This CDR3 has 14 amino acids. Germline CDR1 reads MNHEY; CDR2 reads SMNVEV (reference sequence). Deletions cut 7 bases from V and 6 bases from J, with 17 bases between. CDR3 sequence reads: CASIPSYTMDTQYF. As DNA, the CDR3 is TGTGCCAGCATCCCTAGCTACACAATGGATACGCAGTATTTT.

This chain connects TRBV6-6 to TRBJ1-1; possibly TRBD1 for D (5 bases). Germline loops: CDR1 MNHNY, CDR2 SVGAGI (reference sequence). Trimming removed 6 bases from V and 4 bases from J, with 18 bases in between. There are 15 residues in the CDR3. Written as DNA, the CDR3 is TGTGCCAGCAGCCTTGGAATTACGAGGGGCACTGAAGCTTTCTTT. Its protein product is CASSLGITRGTEAFF.

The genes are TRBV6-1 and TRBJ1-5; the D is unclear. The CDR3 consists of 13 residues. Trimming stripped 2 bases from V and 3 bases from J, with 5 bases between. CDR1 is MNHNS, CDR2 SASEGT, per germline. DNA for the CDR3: TGTGCCAGCAGTGAACAGACCAATCAGCCCCAGCATTTT. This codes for CASSEQTNQPQHF.

CDR3 protein: CASRDTGLAGGSSYEQYF. CDR3 nucleotide sequence: TGTGCCAGCAGAGACACGGGACTAGCGGGAGGAAGCTCCTACGAGCAGTACTTC. This rearrangement joins TRBV5-4 to TRBJ2-7, with 15 bases that match TRBD2. The CDR3 has 18 residues. Germline CDR1 reads SGHNT; CDR2 reads YYREEE (reference sequence). Trimming at V came to 5 bases and at J to 0 bases, leaving 9 bases not matched to a gene.

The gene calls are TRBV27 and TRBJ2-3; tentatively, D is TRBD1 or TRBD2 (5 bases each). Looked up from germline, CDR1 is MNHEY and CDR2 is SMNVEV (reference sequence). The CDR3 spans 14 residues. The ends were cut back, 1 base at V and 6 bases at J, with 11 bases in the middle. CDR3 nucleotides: TGTGCCAGCAGTTTATGGCAGGGCGGGGATACGCAGTATTTT. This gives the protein CASSLWQGGDTQYF.

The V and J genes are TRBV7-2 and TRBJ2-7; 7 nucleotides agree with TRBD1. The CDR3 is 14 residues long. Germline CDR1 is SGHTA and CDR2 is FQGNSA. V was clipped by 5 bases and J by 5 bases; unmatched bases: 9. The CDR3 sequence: CASSPRTGVDEQYF. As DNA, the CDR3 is TGTGCCAGCAGCCCCAGGACAGGCGTGGACGAGCAGTACTTC.

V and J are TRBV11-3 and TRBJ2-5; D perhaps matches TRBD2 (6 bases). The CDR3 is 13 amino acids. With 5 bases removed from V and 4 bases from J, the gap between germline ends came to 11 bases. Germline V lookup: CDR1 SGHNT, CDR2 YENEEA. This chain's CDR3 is CASSPGLSETQYF. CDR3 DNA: TGTGCCAGCAGCCCGGGACTCTCAGAGACCCAGTACTTC. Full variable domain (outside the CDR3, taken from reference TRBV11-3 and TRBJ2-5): EAGVVQSPRYKIIEKKQPVAFWCNPISGHNTLYWYLQNLGQGPELLIRYENEEAVDDSQLPKDRFSAERLKGVDSTLKIQPAELGDSAVYLCASSPGLSETQYFGPGTRLLVL.

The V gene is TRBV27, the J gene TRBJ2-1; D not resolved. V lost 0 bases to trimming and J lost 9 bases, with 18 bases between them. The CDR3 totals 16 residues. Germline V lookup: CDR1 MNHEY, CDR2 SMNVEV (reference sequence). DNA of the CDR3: TGTGCCAGCAGTTTATCCGGGTACCGCGCGCATGCTGAGCAGTTCTTC. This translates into CASSLSGYRAHAEQFF.

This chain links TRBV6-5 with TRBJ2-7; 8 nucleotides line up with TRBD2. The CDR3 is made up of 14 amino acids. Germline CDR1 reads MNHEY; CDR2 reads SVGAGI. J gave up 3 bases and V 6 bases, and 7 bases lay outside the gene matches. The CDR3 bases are TGTGCCAGCAGGCGGGAGGCTAAGGGCTACGAGCAGTACTTC. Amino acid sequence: CASRREAKGYEQYF.

CDR3 sequence (DNA): TGTGCCAGCAGCCAAGATACCGGGACTTCTGGGGCCAACGTCCTGACTTTC. This encodes CASSQDTGTSGANVLTF. This chain connects TRBV4-2 to TRBJ2-6; TRBD2 might be the D (6 bases). Trimming shortened V by 0 bases and J by 1 base, and 10 bases separated the two germline ends. CDR1 and CDR2 (germline): LGHNA, YNFKEQ. The CDR3 length is 17 residues.

The CDR3 DNA reads as TGTGCCAGCAGCGCCCGTCGCATGAACACTGAAGCTTTCTTT. Translated, it gives CASSARRMNTEAFF. The rearrangement joins TRBV9 to TRBJ1-1; D is uncertain. Germline V gene lookup returns CDR1 SGDLS and CDR2 YYNGEE. Trimming took off 3 bases at V and 0 bases at J, with 9 bases between the two ends. The CDR3 consists of 14 residues.

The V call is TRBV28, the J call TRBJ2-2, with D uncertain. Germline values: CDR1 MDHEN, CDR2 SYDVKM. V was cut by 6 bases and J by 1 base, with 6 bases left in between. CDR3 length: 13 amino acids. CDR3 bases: TGTGCCAGCAGAAATCGGAACACCGGGGAGCTGTTTTTT. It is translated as CASRNRNTGELFF.

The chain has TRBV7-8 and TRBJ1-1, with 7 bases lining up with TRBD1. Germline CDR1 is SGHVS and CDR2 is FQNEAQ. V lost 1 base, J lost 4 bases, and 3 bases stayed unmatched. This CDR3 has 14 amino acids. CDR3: CASSLEGASTEAFF. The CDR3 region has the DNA TGTGCCAGCAGCTTAGAGGGGGCGTCCACTGAAGCTTTCTTT.

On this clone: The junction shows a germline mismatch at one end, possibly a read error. The CDR3 sequence is CASAPSRGSYEQYF. In DNA form, the CDR3 reads TGTGCCAGCGCACCGTCCCGGGGATCTTACGAGCAGTACTTC. The chain recombines TRBV18 with TRBJ2-7; weak D call: TRBD2 (5 bases). Germline CDR1 KGHSH, CDR2 LQKENI. CDR3 length: 14 residues.

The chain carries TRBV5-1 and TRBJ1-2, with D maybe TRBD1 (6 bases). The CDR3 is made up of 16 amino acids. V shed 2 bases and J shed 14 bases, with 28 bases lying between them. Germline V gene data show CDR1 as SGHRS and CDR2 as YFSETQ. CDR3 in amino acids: CASSLDSSSDRGAGTF. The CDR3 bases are TGCGCCAGCAGCTTAGATTCGTCTTCGGACAGAGGGGCCGGGACCTTC.

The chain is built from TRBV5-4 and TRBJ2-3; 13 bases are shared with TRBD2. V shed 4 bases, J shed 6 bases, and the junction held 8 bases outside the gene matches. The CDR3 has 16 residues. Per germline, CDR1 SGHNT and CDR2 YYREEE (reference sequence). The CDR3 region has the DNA TGTGCCAGCAGCGTACGGACTAGCGGGAGTGGGGATACGCAGTATTTT. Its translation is CASSVRTSGSGDTQYF.

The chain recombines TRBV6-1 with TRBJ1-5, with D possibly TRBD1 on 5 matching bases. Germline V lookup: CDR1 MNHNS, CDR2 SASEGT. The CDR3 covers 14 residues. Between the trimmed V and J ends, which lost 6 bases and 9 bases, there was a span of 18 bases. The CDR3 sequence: CASSSVRGKGPQHF. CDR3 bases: TGTGCCAGCAGCTCAGTAAGGGGCAAGGGGCCCCAGCATTTT.

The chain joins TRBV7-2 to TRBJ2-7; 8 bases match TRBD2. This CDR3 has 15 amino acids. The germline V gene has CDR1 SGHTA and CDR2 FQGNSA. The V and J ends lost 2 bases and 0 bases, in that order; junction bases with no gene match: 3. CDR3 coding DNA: TGTGCCAGCAGCTTATCCAGCGGGAGCTCCTACGAGCAGTACTTC. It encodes CASSLSSGSSYEQYF.

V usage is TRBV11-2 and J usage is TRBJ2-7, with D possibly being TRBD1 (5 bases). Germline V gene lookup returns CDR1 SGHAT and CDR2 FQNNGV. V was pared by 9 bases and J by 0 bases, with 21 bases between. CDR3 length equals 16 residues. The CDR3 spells CASRTIRGRSSYEQYF. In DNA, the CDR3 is TGTGCCAGTCGAACCATAAGGGGTCGGAGCTCCTACGAGCAGTACTTC. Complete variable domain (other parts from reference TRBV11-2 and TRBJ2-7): EAGVAQSPRYKIIEKRQSVAFWCNPISGHATLYWYQQILGQGPKLLIQFQNNGVVDDSQLPKDRFSAERLKGVDSTLKIQPAKLEDSAVYLCASRTIRGRSSYEQYFGPGTRLTVT.